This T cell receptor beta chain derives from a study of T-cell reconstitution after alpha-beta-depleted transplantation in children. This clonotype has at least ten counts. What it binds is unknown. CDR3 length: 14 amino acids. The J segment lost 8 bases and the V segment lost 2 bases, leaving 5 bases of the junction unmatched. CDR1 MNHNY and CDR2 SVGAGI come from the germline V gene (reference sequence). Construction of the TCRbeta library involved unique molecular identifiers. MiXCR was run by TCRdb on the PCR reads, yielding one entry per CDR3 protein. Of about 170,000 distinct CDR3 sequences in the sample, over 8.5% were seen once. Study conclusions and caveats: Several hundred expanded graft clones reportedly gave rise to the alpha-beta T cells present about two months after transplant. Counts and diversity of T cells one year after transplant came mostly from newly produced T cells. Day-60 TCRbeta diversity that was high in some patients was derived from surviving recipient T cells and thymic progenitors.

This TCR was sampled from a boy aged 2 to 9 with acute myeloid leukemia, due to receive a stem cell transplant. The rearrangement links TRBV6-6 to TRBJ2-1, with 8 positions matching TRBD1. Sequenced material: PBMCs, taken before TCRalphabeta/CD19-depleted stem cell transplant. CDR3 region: CASSYRTGWDEQFF. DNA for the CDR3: TGTGCCAGCAGTTACAGGACAGGGTGGGATGAGCAGTTCTTC.